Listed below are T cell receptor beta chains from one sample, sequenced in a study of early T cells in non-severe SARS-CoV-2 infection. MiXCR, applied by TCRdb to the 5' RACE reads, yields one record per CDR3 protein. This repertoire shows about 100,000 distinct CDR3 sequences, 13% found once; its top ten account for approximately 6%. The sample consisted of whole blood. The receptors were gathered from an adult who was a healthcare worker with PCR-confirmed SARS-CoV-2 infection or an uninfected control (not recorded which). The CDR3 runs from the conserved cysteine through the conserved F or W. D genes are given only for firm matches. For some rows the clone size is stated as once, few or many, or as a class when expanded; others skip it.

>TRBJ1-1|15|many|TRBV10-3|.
CAISDPRGSDTEAFF
TGTGCCATCAGTGATCCGAGGGGGTCCGACACTGAAGCTTTCTTT
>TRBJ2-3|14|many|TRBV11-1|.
CASSPRGGTDTQYF
TGTGCCAGCAGCCCCCGCGGCGGCACAGATACGCAGTATTTT
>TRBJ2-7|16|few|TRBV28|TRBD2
CASQPRGAGASHEQYF
TGTGCCAGCCAGCCGAGGGGAGCGGGAGCTTCCCACGAGCAGTACTTC
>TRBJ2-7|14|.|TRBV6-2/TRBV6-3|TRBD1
CASSSDRPKVEQYF
TGTGCCAGCAGTTCGGACAGGCCGAAGGTCGAGCAGTACTTC
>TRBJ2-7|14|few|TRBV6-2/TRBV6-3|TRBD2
CASNAGTSSGEQYF
TGTGCCAGCAACGCCGGGACTAGTTCAGGCGAGCAGTACTTC
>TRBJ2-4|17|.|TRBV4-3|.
CASSQGALGLGANIQYF
TGCGCCAGCAGCCAAGGAGCTTTGGGTCTCGGGGCAAACATTCAGTACTTC
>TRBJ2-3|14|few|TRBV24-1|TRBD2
CATRSSGSTDTQYF
TGTGCCACCAGATCTAGCGGGAGCACAGATACGCAGTATTTT
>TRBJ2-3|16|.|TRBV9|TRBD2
CASSVGQREATDTQYF
TGTGCCAGCAGCGTAGGTCAGCGGGAGGCAACAGATACGCAGTATTTT
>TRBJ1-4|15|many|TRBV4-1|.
CASSQDRAGNEKLFF
TGCGCCAGCAGCCAAGATAGGGCGGGTAATGAAAAACTGTTTTTT
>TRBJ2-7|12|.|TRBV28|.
CASMRSGYEQYF
TGTGCCAGCATGAGGAGCGGATACGAGCAGTACTTC
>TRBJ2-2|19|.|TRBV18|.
CASSPIAGLALTNTGELFF
TGTGCCAGCTCACCGATTGCGGGCCTCGCCCTCACGAACACCGGGGAGCTGTTTTTT
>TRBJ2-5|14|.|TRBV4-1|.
CASSQGGSWETQYF
TGCGCCAGCAGCCAGGGGGGATCGTGGGAGACCCAGTACTTC
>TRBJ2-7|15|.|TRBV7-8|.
CASSPQTVGTYEQYF
TGTGCCAGCAGCCCCCAAACGGTAGGCACCTACGAGCAGTACTTC
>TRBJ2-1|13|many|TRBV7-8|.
CASSLARGNEQFF
TGTGCCAGCAGCTTAGCGCGAGGCAATGAGCAGTTCTTC
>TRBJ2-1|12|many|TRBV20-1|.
CSARTPGNEQFF
TGCAGTGCCCGCACACCTGGCAATGAGCAGTTCTTC
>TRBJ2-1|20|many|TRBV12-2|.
CASRLALTLFSPSSYNEQFF
TGTGCAAGTCGCTTAGCACTCACCTTATTTAGCCCTAGCTCCTACAATGAGCAGTTCTTC
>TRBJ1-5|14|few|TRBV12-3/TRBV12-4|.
CASSLWDSNQPQHF
TGTGCCAGCAGTCTTTGGGATAGCAATCAGCCCCAGCATTTT
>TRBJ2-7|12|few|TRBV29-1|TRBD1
CSVRDRAYEQYF
TGCAGCGTTCGGGACAGGGCATATGAGCAGTACTTC
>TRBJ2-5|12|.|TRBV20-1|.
CSALPGLETQYF
TGCAGTGCTCTTCCGGGTCTGGAGACCCAGTACTTC
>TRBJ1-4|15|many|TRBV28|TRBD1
CASSSRTGTNEKLFF
TGTGCCAGCAGTTCCCGGACAGGGACGAATGAAAAACTGTTTTTT
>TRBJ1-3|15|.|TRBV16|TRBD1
CASSQSTGAGNTIYF
TGTGCCAGCAGCCAGTCGACAGGGGCTGGAAACACCATATATTTT
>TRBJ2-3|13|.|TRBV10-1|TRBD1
CASIRTGTDTQYF
TGCGCCAGCATCAGGACAGGGACAGATACGCAGTATTTT
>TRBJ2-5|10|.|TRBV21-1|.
CASKKETQYF
TGTGCCAGCAAAAAAGAGACCCAGTACTTC
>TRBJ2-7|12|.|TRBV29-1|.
CSVDSGSHEQYF
TGCAGCGTTGACTCAGGGAGCCACGAGCAGTACTTC
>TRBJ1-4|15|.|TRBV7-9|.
CASSGSPGSIEKLFF
TGTGCCAGCAGCGGTTCTCCGGGCTCCATTGAAAAACTGTTTTTT
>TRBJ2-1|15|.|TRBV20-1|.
CSAPKQGSTYNEQFF
TGCAGTGCGCCCAAACAGGGTTCAACCTACAATGAGCAGTTCTTC
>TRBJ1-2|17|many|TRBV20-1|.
CSAPLVWKRNDDYGYTF
TGCAGTGCTCCCCTAGTGTGGAAGCGGAATGATGACTATGGCTACACCTTC
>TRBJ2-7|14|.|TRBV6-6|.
CASSYFGSTYEQYF
TGTGCCAGCAGTTACTTCGGGAGTACCTACGAGCAGTACTTC
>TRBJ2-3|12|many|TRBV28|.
CASSLSGDTQYF
TGTGCCAGCAGTTTATCTGGGGATACGCAGTATTTT
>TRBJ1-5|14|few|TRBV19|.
CASSTRTDYQPQHF
TGTGCCAGTAGTACGAGGACAGATTATCAGCCCCAGCATTTT
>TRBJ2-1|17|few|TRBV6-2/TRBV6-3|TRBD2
CASSYFIGGSSYNEQFF
TGTGCCAGCAGTTACTTCATTGGCGGGAGCTCCTACAATGAGCAGTTCTTC
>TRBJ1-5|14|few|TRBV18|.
CASSNRSGNQPQHF
TGTGCCAGCTCAAACCGGAGTGGCAATCAGCCCCAGCATTTT